The 7 T cell receptor beta chains listed next were all sequenced from one sample in a study of CD8 T cells in ankylosing spondylitis. TCRdb reprocessed the 5' RACE reads with MiXCR, giving one entry per CDR3 protein. The sample shows some 200,000 distinct CDR3 sequences, 15% to 20% of them seen only once. Sequencing was performed on blood, either unsorted or a sorted T cell fraction (not recorded which). The receptors derive from a male donor aged 5-30 years with ankylosing spondylitis or in good health (not recorded which).

This clonotype was detected many times. The rearrangement links TRBV29-1 to TRBJ2-2; tentatively, D is TRBD2 (5 bases). The CDR3 runs to 13 residues. Germline assignment: CDR1 SQVTM and CDR2 ANQGSEA. Trimming removed 5 bases from V and 3 bases from J, with 10 bases in between. The DNA for the CDR3 is TGCAGCGTTTATCGGGGAGACACCGGGGAGCTGTTTTTT. Translating it yields CSVYRGDTGELFF.

This clonotype was observed many times. V usage is TRBV7-2 and J usage is TRBJ2-1; unclear D gene. Germline lookup yields CDR1 SGHTA and CDR2 FQGNSA. CDR3 length: 14 amino acids. The germline V and J ends were trimmed by 5 bases and 4 bases, with 12 bases remaining between them. The CDR3 sequence: CASSLTDGYNEQFF. CDR3 bases: TGTGCCAGCAGCCTAACGGACGGTTACAATGAGCAGTTCTTC.

This clonotype was counted many times. The chain uses TRBV5-1 and TRBJ2-1; 8 nucleotides align to TRBD2. Germline V gene sequence: CDR1 SGHRS, CDR2 YFSETQ. V lost 0 bases, J lost 4 bases, and 6 bases stayed unmatched. The CDR3 contains 16 residues. The CDR3 is CASSLERLAGYNEQFF. The CDR3, as DNA: TGCGCCAGCAGCTTGGAGAGGTTAGCGGGGTACAATGAGCAGTTCTTC.

The table lists this clonotype with many counts. The rearrangement joins TRBV7-6 to TRBJ2-1; maybe TRBD2 (5 bases). Germline lookup yields CDR1 SGHVS and CDR2 FNYEAQ. Deletions cut 1 base from V and 8 bases from J, with 12 bases between. The CDR3 has 14 amino acids. This CDR3 is CASSLGLAWDEQFF. The CDR3 DNA reads as TGTGCCAGCAGCTTAGGGCTAGCTTGGGATGAGCAGTTCTTC.

This clonotype appeared many times. J is TRBJ2-1 and V is TRBV5-1; 7 positions agree with TRBD2. Trimming at V came to 4 bases and at J to 7 bases, leaving 2 bases not matched to a gene. Per germline, CDR1 SGHRS and CDR2 YFSETQ. The CDR3 length is 12 residues. The CDR3 nucleotides are TGCGCCAGCAGCGTTAGCGGGAATGAGCAGTTCTTC. Translation gives CASSVSGNEQFF.

The sample holds many counts of this clonotype. The genes are TRBV12-3 or TRBV12-4 and TRBJ2-3, with D possibly matching TRBD2 (6 bases). The V end lost 6 bases, the J end lost 8 bases, and 9 bases lay between the germline ends. The CDR3 sequence is 11 residues long. The CDR3 nucleotides are TGTGCCAGCAGGCTAGCGTCTACGCAGTATTTT. This gives the protein CASRLASTQYF.

This clonotype was counted at least ten times. The DNA for the CDR3 is TGTGCCAGCAGCATCGGGACCCCCGAGGCCAACGTCCTGACTTTC. Translation gives CASSIGTPEANVLTF. V gene TRBV5-5 combines with J gene TRBJ2-6; D possibly matches TRBD1 or TRBD2 (5 bases each). V was clipped by 4 bases and J by 6 bases, with 14 bases between them. CDR1 and CDR2 (germline): SGHKS, YYEKEE (reference sequence). This CDR3 is built from 15 residues.